This entry lists 25 T cell receptor beta chains sequenced from one sample in a study of spatial heterogeneity in lung cancer. Time point of the sample: sample taken at primary tumor resection. Whole RNA, isolated from tumor, nontumor lung or frozen PBMC, was sequenced without prior sorting. TCRdb independently ran MiXCR on the 5' RACE reads; one entry per CDR3 protein. The sample carries 82,000 or so distinct CDR3 sequences, roughly 12% recorded once. The source was PBMCs, collected at surgery. These receptor sequences come from a male donor with early-stage non-small cell lung cancer.

The V gene is TRBV30, the J gene TRBJ2-5; 8 nucleotides agree with TRBD1. The ends lost 3 bases at V and 5 bases at J; junction bases unmatched: 5. This CDR3 is 13 amino acids long. In germline, CDR1 is GTSNPN, CDR2 SVGIG (reference sequence). Here the CDR3 reads CAWSDRGRETQYF. CDR3 sequence (DNA): TGTGCCTGGAGCGACAGGGGTCGGGAGACCCAGTACTTC.

This clonotype was recorded a few times. The chain uses TRBV27 and TRBJ1-5; D uncertain. CDR1 and CDR2 from the germline V gene are MNHEY and SMNVEV (reference sequence). V dropped 5 bases and J dropped 2 bases, with 7 bases sitting between them. The CDR3 sequence is 13 residues long. CDR3 coding DNA: TGTGCCAGCAGTGGTCTAGGCAATCAGCCCCAGCATTTT. This gives the protein CASSGLGNQPQHF.

J is TRBJ1-1 and V is TRBV3-1; possible D gene TRBD1, 5 bases. Germline V gene data show CDR1 as LGHDT and CDR2 as YNNKEL (reference sequence). The V and J ends lost 1 base and 5 bases respectively, with 11 bases between them. The CDR3 covers 14 residues. CDR3 residues: CASSQVVEGTEAFF. For the CDR3, the DNA is TGTGCCAGCAGCCAAGTTGTCGAGGGGACTGAAGCTTTCTTT.

This clonotype was counted between two and nine times. The chain links TRBV6-5 to TRBJ1-1, with 7 nucleotides matching TRBD1. The CDR3 has 13 amino acids. J gave up 8 bases and V 5 bases, and 8 bases lay outside the gene matches. CDR1 MNHEY and CDR2 SVGAGI come from the germline V gene. CDR3 sequence (DNA): TGTGCCAGCAGTCGGCCGGGACAGTCAGAAGCTTTCTTT. Amino acid sequence: CASSRPGQSEAFF.

This clonotype was counted a few times. The chain carries TRBV5-1 and TRBJ2-7; D is unresolved. In germline, CDR1 is SGHRS, CDR2 YFSETQ. CDR3 size: 14 residues. V was shortened by 0 bases and J by 3 bases, with 10 bases between the two germline ends. CDR3 nucleotide sequence: TGCGCCAGCAGCTTGGTTGCCAGCAACTACGAGCAGTACTTC. It is translated as CASSLVASNYEQYF.

This clonotype was recorded a few times. This rearrangement joins TRBV10-1 to TRBJ2-7; no clear D. V dropped 0 bases and J dropped 2 bases, with 8 bases sitting between them. CDR3 length: 14 amino acids. The germline V gene encodes CDR1 WNHNN and CDR2 SYGVQD (reference sequence). As DNA, the CDR3 is TGCGCCAGCAGTGAGTCCGGTAGGGCCTACGAGCAGTACTTC. Translation: CASSESGRAYEQYF.

The chain joins TRBV29-1 to TRBJ1-2; 7 positions match TRBD1. Germline-derived CDR1 and CDR2 are SQVTM and ANQGSEA. The V segment lost 3 bases and the J segment 8 bases; nucleotides outside the gene matches: 12. This CDR3 is built from 14 residues. CDR3 sequence (DNA): TGCAGCGTTGACCCAGGGGGAACCGCCGGGGGCTACACCTTC. It is translated as CSVDPGGTAGGYTF.

The chain combines TRBV30 with TRBJ1-1, with unresolved D. Germline CDR1 GTSNPN, CDR2 SVGIG (reference sequence). The CDR3 is 16 residues long. V shed 1 base and J shed 1 base, with 16 bases lying between them. CDR3 DNA: TGTGCCTGGAGTGCCCCCCCGGCAGGCGCGAACACTGAAGCTTTCTTT. Translation gives CAWSAPPAGANTEAFF.

The V and J genes are TRBV18 and TRBJ2-3, with TRBD2 identical over 8 bases. The CDR3 is made up of 15 amino acids. J lost 2 bases, V lost 3 bases, and 4 bases had no gene match. The germline CDR1 and CDR2 sequences are KGHSH and LQKENI. The CDR3 sequence: CASSPGGGTTDTQYF. CDR3 sequence (DNA): TGTGCCAGCTCACCCGGCGGGGGGACCACAGATACGCAGTATTTT.

Ten or more counts support this clonotype. The chain carries TRBV29-1 and TRBJ2-7; unclear D gene. The CDR3 is 12 amino acids. Germline V gene sequence: CDR1 SQVTM, CDR2 ANQGSEA. Trimming took 1 base from V and 5 from J, leaving 9 bases between them. The CDR3 loop is CSVEGSRNEQYF. CDR3 bases: TGCAGCGTTGAAGGGAGCAGGAACGAGCAGTACTTC.

This clonotype came up a few times. The chain couples TRBV11-1 to TRBJ2-1, with 9 bases lining up with TRBD2. V lost 1 base, J lost 7 bases, and 11 bases stayed unmatched. The CDR3 is made up of 17 amino acids. CDR1 SGHAT and CDR2 FQDESV come from the germline V gene (reference sequence). The CDR3 sequence: CASSLGRAGGLVNEQFF. The CDR3 DNA is TGTGCCAGCAGCTTAGGTCGCGCGGGGGGGCTGGTGAATGAGCAGTTCTTC.

This clonotype came up a few times. J is TRBJ2-7 and V is TRBV2; D is uncertain. CDR1 and CDR2 (germline): SNHLY, FYNNEI. Trimming removed 7 bases from V and 4 bases from J, with 14 bases in between. This CDR3 spans 13 amino acids. The CDR3 is CASTQGPLYEQYF. The CDR3 DNA is TGTGCCAGCACACAAGGCCCCCTTTACGAGCAGTACTTC.

The V call is TRBV7-2, the J call TRBJ1-1; 7 bases agree with TRBD1. The CDR3 runs 13 residues. The J segment lost 10 bases and the V segment lost 6 bases, leaving 11 bases of the junction unmatched. CDR1 and CDR2 (germline): SGHTA, FQGNSA. DNA of the CDR3: TGTGCCAGCAGTTCCACCAGGGGGATCGGAGCTTTCTTT. This encodes CASSSTRGIGAFF.

The V call is TRBV27, the J call TRBJ1-2; 8 bases map to TRBD1. Trimming at V came to 4 bases and at J to 8 bases, leaving 9 bases not matched to a gene. The CDR3 has 14 residues. Germline values: CDR1 MNHEY, CDR2 SMNVEV (reference sequence). The CDR3: CASSSRTGLEGYTF. CDR3 bases: TGTGCCAGCAGTTCTCGGACAGGGTTAGAAGGCTACACCTTC.

A remark on this clonotype: A read error may account for a junction end that differs from germline. V is TRBV11-2 and J is TRBJ2-2; D possibly corresponds to TRBD2 (5 bases). This CDR3 contains 13 residues. Germline CDR1 and CDR2: SGHAT and FQNNGV. The CDR3 spells CASSLQFTGEQFF. The CDR3 DNA is TGTGCCAGCAGCTTACAGTTCACCGGGGAGCAGTTTTTT.

The V call is TRBV2, the J call TRBJ2-6; no clear D gene. The germline V and J ends were trimmed by 2 bases and 1 base, with 18 bases remaining between them. The length of the CDR3 is 19 residues. Germline V gene sequence: CDR1 SNHLY, CDR2 FYNNEI. The CDR3 DNA reads TGTGCCAGCAGTGAAAGGGCGACCGCTTCTGCGTCTGGGGCCAACGTCCTGACTTTC. It is translated as CASSERATASASGANVLTF.

The sample holds many counts of this clonotype. This chain connects TRBV6-1 to TRBJ1-1, with a weak D call TRBD1 (5 bases). V lost 4 bases and J 7 bases, leaving 16 bases between the germline ends. The CDR3 spans 14 residues. The germline V gene has CDR1 MNHNS and CDR2 SASEGT. This chain's CDR3 is CASSVGLTTLEAFF. CDR3 in DNA: TGTGCCAGCAGTGTGGGACTCACGACCCTTGAAGCTTTCTTT.

At least ten counts were recorded for this clonotype. The chain recombines TRBV29-1 with TRBJ1-1; D is unresolved. Germline V lookup: CDR1 SQVTM, CDR2 ANQGSEA. CDR3 length: 14 amino acids. Trimming cost V 5 bases and J 4 bases, with 17 bases left between them. CDR3 sequence: CSVLSELLGTEAFF. In nucleotides, the CDR3 is TGCAGCGTTCTGTCGGAACTCCTTGGCACTGAAGCTTTCTTT.

This clonotype was seen more than once but under ten times. The chain couples TRBV30 to TRBJ2-6; the D call may be TRBD1 or TRBD2 (5 bases each). The V gene lost 2 bases and the J gene lost 0 bases, with 11 bases spanning the gap. Germline-derived CDR1 and CDR2 are GTSNPN and SVGIG (reference sequence). The CDR3 totals 16 residues. The CDR3 DNA sequence: TGTGCCTGGAGTCCCGGGACGGACTCTGGGGCCAACGTCCTGACTTTC. Translated: CAWSPGTDSGANVLTF.

This clonotype was observed a few times. This chain connects TRBV7-8 to TRBJ2-2; 8 positions match TRBD2. The CDR3 has 16 amino acids. The trim removed 5 bases at V and 0 bases at J, leaving 5 bases unmatched. Germline V gene data show CDR1 as SGHVS and CDR2 as FQNEAQ. The DNA of the CDR3 is TGTGCCAGCAGCCGGGAGGGGGTTGCGAACACCGGGGAGCTGTTTTTT. Its translation is CASSREGVANTGELFF.

The chain combines TRBV3-1 with TRBJ2-5, with TRBD2 matching over 7 bases. The CDR3 loop spans 16 amino acids. Per the germline V gene, CDR1 is LGHDT and CDR2 is YNNKEL (reference sequence). Germline trimming cut 0 bases from V and 2 bases from J; bases unmatched to any gene: 6. Written as DNA, the CDR3 is TGTGCCAGCAGCCAAGAAACGGGACTAATACAAGAGACCCAGTACTTC. Amino acids: CASSQETGLIQETQYF.

This clonotype was counted only a few times. This chain uses TRBV7-3 with TRBJ2-5; TRBD2 matches 9 bases. Germline V lookup: CDR1 SGHTA, CDR2 FQGTGA. V dropped 4 bases and J dropped 13; count of bases not matched to a gene: 10. The CDR3 extends over 13 amino acids. CDR3 region: CASSSNSGGPRYF. The CDR3, as DNA: TGTGCCAGCAGCTCGAATAGCGGGGGACCTAGGTACTTC.

V gene TRBV7-3 combines with J gene TRBJ2-1; a weak D match, TRBD2 (5 bases). The CDR3 has 13 residues. Trimming pared 5 bases from V and 8 bases from J, leaving 13 bases between. Germline V gene lookup returns CDR1 SGHTA and CDR2 FQGTGA. The CDR3 DNA reads as TGTGCCAGCAGCGCGGGCCAAGGCCATGAGCAGTTCTTC. Protein sequence: CASSAGQGHEQFF.

The sample holds a few counts of this clonotype. The V gene is TRBV5-1, the J gene TRBJ1-2; D gene ambiguous. This CDR3 is 15 amino acids long. The V gene lost 4 bases and the J gene lost 5 bases, with 18 bases spanning the gap. Germline CDR1 and CDR2: SGHRS and YFSETQ. In nucleotides, the CDR3 is TGCGCCAGCAGCCCGGGTGGCATCCTGGGATATGGCTACACCTTC. Protein: CASSPGGILGYGYTF. The complete variable domain, with remaining parts taken from reference TRBV5-1 and TRBJ1-2, reads KAGVTQTPRYLIKTRGQQVTLSCSPISGHRSVSWYQQTPGQGLQFLFEYFSETQRNKGNFPGRFSGRQFSNSRSEMNVSTLELGDSALYLCASSPGGILGYGYTFGSGTRLTVV.

This clonotype was seen a few times. The V gene is TRBV29-1, the J gene TRBJ2-1; no definite D call. Trimming removed 7 bases from V and 0 bases from J, with 16 bases in between. This CDR3 is 15 amino acids long. Germline loops: CDR1 SQVTM, CDR2 ANQGSEA. The CDR3 here is CSATPRPSSYNEQFF. The CDR3 nucleotides are TGCAGCGCTACACCTCGGCCGAGCTCCTACAATGAGCAGTTCTTC.